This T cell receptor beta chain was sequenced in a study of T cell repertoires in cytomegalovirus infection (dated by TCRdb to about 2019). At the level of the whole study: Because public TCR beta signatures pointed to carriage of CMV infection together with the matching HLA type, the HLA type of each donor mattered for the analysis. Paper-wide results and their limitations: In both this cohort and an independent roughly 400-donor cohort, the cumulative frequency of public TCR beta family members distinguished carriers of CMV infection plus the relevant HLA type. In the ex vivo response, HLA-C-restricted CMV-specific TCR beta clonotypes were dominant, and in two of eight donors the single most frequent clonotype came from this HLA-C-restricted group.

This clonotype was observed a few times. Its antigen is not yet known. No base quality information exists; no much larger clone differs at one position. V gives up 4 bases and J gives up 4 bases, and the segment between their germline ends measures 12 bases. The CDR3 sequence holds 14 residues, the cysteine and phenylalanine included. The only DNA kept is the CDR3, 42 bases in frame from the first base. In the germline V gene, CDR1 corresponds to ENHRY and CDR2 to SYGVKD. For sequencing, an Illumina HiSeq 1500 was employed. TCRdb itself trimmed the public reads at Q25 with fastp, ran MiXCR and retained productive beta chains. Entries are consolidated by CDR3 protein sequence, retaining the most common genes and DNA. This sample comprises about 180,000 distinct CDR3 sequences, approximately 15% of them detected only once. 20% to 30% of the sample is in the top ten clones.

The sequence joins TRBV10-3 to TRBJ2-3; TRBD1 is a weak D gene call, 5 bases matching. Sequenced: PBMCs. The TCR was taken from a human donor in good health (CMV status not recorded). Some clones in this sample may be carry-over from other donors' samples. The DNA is TGTGCCATCAGTGCAGGGAAGGGCCCAGATACGCAGTATTTT. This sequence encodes CAISAGKGPDTQYF.